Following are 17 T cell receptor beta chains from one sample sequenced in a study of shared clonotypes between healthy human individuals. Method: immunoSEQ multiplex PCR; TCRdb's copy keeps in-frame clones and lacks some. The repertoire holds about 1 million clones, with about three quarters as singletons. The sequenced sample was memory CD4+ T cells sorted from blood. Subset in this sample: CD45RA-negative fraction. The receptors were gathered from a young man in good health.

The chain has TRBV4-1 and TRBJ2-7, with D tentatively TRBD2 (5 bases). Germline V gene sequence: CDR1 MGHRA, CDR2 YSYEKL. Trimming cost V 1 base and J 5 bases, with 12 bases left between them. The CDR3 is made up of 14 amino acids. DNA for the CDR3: TGCGCCAGCAGCCAAGGTCTAGCTATGAACGAGCAGTACTTC. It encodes CASSQGLAMNEQYF.

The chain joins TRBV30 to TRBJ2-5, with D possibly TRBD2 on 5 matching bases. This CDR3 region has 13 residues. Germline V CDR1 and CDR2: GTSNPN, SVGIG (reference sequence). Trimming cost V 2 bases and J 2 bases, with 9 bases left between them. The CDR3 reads CAWSTGKQETQYF. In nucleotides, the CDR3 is TGTGCCTGGAGTACGGGGAAACAAGAGACCCAGTACTTC. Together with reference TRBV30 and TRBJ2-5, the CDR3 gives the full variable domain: SQTIHQWPATLVQPVGSPLSLECTVEGTSNPNLYWYRQAAGRGLQLLFYSVGIGQISSEVPQNLSASRPQDRQFILSSKKLLLSDSGFYLCAWSTGKQETQYFGPGTRLLVL.

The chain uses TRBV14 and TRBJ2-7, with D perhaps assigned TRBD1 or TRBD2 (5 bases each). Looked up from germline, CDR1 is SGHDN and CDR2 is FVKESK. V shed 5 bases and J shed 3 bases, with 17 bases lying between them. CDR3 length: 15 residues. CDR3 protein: CASSGLQLGDYEQYF. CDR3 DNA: TGTGCCAGCAGCGGCCTTCAGTTGGGGGACTACGAGCAGTACTTC.

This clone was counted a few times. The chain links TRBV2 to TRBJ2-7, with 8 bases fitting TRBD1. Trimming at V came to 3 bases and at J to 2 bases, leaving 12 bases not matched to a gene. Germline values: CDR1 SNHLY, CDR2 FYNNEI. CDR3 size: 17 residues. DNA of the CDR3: TGTGCCAGCAGTGACCTGCAGGGGGCCCCTTTAACCTACGAGCAGTACTTC. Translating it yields CASSDLQGAPLTYEQYF.

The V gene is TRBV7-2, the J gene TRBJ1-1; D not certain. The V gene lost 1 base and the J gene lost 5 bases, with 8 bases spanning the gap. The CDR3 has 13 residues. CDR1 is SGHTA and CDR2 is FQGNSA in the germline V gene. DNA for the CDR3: TGTGCCAGCAGCTTAGAATCCCTGACTGAAGCTTTCTTT. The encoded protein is CASSLESLTEAFF.

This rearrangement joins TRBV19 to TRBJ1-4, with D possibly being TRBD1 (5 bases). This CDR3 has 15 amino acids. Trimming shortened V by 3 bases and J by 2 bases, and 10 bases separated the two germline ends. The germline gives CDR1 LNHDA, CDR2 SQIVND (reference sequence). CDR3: CASSIGGRTNEKLFF. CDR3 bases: TGTGCCAGTAGTATCGGGGGACGGACTAATGAAAAACTGTTTTTT.

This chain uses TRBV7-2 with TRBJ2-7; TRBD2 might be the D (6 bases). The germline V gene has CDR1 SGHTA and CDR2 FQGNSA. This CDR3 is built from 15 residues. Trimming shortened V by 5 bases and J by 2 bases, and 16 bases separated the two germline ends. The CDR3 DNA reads TGTGCCAGCAGCCTTCGAGTTAGCGGAACCTACGAGCAGTACTTC. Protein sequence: CASSLRVSGTYEQYF.

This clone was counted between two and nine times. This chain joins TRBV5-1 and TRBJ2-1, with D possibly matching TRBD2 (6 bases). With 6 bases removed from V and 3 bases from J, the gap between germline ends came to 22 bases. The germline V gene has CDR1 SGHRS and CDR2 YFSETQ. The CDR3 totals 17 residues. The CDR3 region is CASTSGTYTSRYNEQFF. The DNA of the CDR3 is TGCGCCAGCACCTCCGGGACTTACACTTCACGCTACAATGAGCAGTTCTTC. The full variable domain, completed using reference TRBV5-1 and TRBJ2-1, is KAGVTQTPRYLIKTRGQQVTLSCSPISGHRSVSWYQQTPGQGLQFLFEYFSETQRNKGNFPGRFSGRQFSNSRSEMNVSTLELGDSALYLCASTSGTYTSRYNEQFFGPGTRLTVL.

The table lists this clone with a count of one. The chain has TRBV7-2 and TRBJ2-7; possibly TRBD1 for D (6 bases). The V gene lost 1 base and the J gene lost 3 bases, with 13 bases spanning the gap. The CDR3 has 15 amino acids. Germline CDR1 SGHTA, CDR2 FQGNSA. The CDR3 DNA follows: TGTGCCAGCAGCTTAGACCAGGGGTGGGGCTACGAGCAGTACTTC. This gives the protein CASSLDQGWGYEQYF. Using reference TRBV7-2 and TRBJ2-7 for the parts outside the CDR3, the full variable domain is GAGVSQSPSNKVTEKGKDVELRCDPISGHTALYWYRQSLGQGLEFLIYFQGNSAPDKSGLPSDRFSAERTGGSVSTLTIQRTQQEDSAVYLCASSLDQGWGYEQYFGPGTRLTVT.

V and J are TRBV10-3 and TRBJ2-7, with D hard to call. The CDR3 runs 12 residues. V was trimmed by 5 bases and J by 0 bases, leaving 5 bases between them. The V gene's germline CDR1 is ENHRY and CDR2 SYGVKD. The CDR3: CAISSDSYEQYF. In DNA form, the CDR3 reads TGTGCCATCAGTAGCGACTCCTACGAGCAGTACTTC.

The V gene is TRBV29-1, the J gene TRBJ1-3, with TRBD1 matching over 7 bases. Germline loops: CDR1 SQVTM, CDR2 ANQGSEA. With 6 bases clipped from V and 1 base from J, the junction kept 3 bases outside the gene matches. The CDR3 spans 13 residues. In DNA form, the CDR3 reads TGCAGCGTGGAGACAGGGTCTGGAAACACCATATATTTT. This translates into CSVETGSGNTIYF.

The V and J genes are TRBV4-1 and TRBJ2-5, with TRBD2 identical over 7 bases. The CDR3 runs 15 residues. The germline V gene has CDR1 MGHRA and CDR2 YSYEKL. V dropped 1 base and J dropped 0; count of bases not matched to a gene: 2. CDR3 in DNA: TGCGCCAGCAGCCAAGTTGGGAGGGACCAAGAGACCCAGTACTTC. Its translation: CASSQVGRDQETQYF.

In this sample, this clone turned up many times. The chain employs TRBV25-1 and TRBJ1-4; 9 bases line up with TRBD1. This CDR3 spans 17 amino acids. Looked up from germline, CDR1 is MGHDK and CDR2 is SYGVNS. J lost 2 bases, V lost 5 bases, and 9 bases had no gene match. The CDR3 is CASSQYPGTGTNEKLFF. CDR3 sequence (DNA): TGTGCCAGCAGTCAGTATCCCGGGACAGGGACTAATGAAAAACTGTTTTTT.

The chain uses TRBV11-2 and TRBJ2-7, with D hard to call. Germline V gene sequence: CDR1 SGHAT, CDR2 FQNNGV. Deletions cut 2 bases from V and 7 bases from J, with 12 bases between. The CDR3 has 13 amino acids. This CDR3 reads CASSLSPYLEQYF. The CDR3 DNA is TGTGCCAGCAGCTTAAGCCCCTACCTGGAGCAGTACTTC.

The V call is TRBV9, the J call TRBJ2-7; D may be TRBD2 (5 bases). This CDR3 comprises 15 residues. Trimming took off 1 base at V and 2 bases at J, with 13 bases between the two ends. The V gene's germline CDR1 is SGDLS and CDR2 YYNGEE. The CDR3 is CASSVMSGETYEQYF. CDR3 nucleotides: TGTGCCAGCAGCGTAATGAGCGGAGAAACCTACGAGCAGTACTTC.

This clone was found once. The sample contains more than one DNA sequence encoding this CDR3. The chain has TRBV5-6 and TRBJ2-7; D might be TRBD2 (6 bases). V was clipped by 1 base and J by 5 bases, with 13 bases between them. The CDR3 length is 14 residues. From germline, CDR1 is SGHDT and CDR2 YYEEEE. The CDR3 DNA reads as TGTGCCAGCAGCTTGCCGAGGGAGGAGGACGAGCAGTACTTC. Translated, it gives CASSLPREEDEQYF.

CDR3 loop: CASSPGDRSLAKNIQYF. In DNA form, the CDR3 reads TGTGCCAGCAGCCCCGGGGACAGGAGCCTAGCCAAAAACATTCAGTACTTC. The chain recombines TRBV5-4 with TRBJ2-4; 8 positions match TRBD1. Germline values: CDR1 SGHNT, CDR2 YYREEE (reference sequence). This CDR3 has 17 amino acids. The J segment lost 0 bases and the V segment lost 4 bases, leaving 9 bases of the junction unmatched. Filled out from reference TRBV5-4 and TRBJ2-4, the complete variable domain reads ETGVTQSPTHLIKTRGQQVTLRCSSQSGHNTVSWYQQALGQGPQFIFQYYREEENGRGNFPPRFSGLQFPNYSSELNVNALELDDSALYLCASSPGDRSLAKNIQYFGAGTRLSVL.